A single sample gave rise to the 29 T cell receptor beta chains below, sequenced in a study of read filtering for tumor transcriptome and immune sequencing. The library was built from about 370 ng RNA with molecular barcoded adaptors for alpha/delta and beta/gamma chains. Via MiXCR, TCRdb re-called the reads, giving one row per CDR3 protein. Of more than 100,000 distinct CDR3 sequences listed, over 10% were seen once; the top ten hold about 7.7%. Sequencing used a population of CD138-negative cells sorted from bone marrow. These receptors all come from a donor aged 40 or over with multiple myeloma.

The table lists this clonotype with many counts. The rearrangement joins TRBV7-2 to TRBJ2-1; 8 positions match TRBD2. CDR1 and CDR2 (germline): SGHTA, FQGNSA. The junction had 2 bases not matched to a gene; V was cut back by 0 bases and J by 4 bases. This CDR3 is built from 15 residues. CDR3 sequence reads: CASSLASGRYNEQFF. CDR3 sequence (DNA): TGTGCCAGCAGCTTAGCCAGCGGGAGATACAATGAGCAGTTCTTC.

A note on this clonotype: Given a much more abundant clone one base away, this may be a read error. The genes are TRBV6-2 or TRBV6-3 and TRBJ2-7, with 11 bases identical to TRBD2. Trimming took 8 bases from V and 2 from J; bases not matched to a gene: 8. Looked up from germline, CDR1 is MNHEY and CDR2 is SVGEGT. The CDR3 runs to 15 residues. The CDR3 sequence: CASEPSGLAAYEQYF. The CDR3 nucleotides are TGTGCCAGCGAACCCTCGGGACTAGCGGCCTACGAGCAGTACTTC.

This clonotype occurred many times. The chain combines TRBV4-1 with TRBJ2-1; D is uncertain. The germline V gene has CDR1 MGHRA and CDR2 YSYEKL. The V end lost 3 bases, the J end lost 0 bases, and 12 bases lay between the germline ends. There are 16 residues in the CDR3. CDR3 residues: CASSHVDPSSYNEQFF. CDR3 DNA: TGCGCCAGCAGCCATGTCGACCCGAGCTCCTACAATGAGCAGTTCTTC.

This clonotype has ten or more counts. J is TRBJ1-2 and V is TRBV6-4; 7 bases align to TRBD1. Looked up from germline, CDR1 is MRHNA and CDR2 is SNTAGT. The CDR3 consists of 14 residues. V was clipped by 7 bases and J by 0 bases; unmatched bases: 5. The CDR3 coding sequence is TGTGCCAGCACCCGACAGGGAGCTAACTATGGCTACACCTTC. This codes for CASTRQGANYGYTF.

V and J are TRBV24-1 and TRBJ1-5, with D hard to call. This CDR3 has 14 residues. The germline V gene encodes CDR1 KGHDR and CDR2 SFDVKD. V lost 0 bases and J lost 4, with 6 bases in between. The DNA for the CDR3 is TGTGCCACCAGTGATTTGGTGGGAAATCAGCCCCAGCATTTT. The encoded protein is CATSDLVGNQPQHF.

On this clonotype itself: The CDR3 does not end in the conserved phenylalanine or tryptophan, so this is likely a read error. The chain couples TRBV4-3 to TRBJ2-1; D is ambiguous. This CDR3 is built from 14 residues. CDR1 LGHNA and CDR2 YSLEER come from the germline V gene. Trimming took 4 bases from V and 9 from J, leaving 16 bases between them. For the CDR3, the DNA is TGCGCCAGCAGCCCCCAAGTTGGGGATAGTGAGCAGTTCCTC. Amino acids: CASSPQVGDSEQFL.

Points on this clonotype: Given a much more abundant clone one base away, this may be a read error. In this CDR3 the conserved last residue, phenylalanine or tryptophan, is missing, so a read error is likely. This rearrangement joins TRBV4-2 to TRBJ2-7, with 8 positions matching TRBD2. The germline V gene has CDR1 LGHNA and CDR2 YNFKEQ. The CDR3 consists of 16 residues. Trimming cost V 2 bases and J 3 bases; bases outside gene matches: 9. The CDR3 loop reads CASSQPTSGFNYEQYS. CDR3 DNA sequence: TGTGCCAGCAGCCAACCCACTAGCGGTTTTAACTACGAGCAGTACTCC.

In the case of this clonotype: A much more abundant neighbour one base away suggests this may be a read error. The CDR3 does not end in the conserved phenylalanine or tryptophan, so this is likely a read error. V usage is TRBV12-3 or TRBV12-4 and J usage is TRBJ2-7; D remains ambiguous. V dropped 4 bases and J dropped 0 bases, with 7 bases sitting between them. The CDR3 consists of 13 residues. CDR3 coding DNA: TGTGCCAGCAGTTCCTCAAGCTCCTACGAGCAGTACTCC. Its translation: CASSSSSSYEQYS.

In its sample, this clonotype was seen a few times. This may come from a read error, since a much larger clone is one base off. In DNA, the CDR3 is TGTGCCAGCAGCCAAGGTCGGTACACTGAAGCTCTCTTT. Protein: CASSQGRYTEALF. V gene TRBV14 combines with J gene TRBJ1-1; D is unclear. CDR1 and CDR2 (germline): SGHDN, FVKESK. The CDR3 extends over 13 amino acids. Full variable domain (outside the CDR3, taken from reference TRBV14 and TRBJ1-1): EAGVTQFPSHSVIEKGQTVTLRCDPISGHDNLYWYRRVMGKEIKFLLHFVKESKQDESGMPNNRFLAERTGGTYSTLKVQPAELEDSGVYFCASSQGRYTEALFGQGTRLTVV.

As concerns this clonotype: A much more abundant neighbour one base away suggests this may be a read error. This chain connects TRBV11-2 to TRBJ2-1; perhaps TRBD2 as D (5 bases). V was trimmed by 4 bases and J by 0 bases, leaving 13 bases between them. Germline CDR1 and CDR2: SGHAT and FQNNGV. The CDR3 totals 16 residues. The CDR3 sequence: CASSSAVYTSYNEQFF. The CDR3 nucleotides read TGTGCCAGCAGCTCAGCGGTTTATACCTCCTACAATGAGCAGTTCTTC.

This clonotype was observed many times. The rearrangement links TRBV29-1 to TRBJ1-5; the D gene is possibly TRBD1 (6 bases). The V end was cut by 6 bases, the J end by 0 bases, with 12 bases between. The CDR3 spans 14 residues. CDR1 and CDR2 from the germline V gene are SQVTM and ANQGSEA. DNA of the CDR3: TGCAGCGTGTCACAGGGATTTAGCAATCAGCCCCAGCATTTT. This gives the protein CSVSQGFSNQPQHF.

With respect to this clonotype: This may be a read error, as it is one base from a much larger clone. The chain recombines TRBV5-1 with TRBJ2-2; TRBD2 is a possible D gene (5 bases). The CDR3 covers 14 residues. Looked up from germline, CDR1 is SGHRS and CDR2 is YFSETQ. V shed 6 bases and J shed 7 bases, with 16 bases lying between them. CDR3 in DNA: TGCGCCAGCAACCGAGCCCCAGAGGGCGGGGAGCTGTTTTTT. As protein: CASNRAPEGGELFF.

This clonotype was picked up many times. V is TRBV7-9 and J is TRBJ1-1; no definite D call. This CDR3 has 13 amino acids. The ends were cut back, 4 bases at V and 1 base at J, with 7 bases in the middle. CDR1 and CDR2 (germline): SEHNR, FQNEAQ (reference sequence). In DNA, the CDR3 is TGTGCCAGCAGCTCGGAACCGAACACTGAAGCTTTCTTT. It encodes CASSSEPNTEAFF.

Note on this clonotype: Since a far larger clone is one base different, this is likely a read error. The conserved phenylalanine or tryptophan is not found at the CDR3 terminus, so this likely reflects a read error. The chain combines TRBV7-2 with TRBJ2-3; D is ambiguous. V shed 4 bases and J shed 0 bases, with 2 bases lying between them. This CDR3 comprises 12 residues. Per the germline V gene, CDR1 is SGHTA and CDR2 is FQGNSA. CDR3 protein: CASSSSTDTQYY. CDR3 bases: TGTGCCAGCAGCTCGAGCACAGATACGCAGTATTAT.

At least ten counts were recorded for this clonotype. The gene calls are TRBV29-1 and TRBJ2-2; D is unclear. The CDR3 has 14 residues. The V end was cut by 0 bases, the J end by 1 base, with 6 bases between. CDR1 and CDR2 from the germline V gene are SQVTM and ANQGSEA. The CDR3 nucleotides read TGCAGCGTTGAAGATCGGTTGAACACCGGGGAGCTGTTTTTT. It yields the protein CSVEDRLNTGELFF.

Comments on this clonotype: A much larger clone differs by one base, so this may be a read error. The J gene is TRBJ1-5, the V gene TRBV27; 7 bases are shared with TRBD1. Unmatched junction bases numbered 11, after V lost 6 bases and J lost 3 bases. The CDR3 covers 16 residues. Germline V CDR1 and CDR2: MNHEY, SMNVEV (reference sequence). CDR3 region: CASRQAGGFLNQPQHF. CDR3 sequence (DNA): TGTGCCAGCAGGCAGGCAGGGGGGTTCCTCAATCAGCCCCAGCATTTT.

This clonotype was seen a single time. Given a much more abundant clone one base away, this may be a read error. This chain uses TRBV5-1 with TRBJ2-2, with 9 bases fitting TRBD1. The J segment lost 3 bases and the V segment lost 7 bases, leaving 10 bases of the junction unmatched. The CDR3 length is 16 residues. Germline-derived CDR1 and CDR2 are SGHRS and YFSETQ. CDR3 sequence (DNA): TGCGCCAGCGGCGCTGGACAGGGGATCGACACCGGGGAGCTGTTTTTT. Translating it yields CASGAGQGIDTGELFF.

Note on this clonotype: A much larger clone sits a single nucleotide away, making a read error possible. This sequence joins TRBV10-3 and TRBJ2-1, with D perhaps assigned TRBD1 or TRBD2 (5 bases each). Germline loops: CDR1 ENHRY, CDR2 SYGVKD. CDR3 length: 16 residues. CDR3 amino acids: CAISKSKGTSGDGQFF. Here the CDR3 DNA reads TGTGCCATCAGTAAGTCGAAGGGGACCTCCGGCGATGGGCAGTTCTTC.

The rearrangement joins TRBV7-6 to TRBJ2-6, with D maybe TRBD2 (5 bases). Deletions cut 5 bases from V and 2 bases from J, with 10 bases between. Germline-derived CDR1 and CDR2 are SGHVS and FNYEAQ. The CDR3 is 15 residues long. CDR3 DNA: TGTGCCAGCAGCGGGGAGTCTGCTGGGGCCAACGTCCTGACTTTC. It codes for CASSGESAGANVLTF.

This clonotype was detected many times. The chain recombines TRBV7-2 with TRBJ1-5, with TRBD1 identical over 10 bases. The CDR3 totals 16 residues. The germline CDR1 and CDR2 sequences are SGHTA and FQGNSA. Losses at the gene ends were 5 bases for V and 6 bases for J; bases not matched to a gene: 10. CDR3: CASSQAPGQGFQPQHF. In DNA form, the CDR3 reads TGTGCCAGCAGCCAAGCGCCGGGACAGGGGTTTCAGCCCCAGCATTTT.

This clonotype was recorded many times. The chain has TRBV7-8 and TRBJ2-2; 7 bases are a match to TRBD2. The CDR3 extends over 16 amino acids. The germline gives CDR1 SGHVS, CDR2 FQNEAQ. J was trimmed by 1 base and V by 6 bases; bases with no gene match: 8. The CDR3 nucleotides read TGTGCCAGCAGGCGGATAGAGCGGGAGAACACCGGGGAGCTGTTTTTT. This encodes CASRRIERENTGELFF.

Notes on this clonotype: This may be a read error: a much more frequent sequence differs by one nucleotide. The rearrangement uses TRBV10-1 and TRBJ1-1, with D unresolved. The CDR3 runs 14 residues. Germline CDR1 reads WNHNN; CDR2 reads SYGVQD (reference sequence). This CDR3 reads CASSEVGENTEACF. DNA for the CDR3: TGCGCCAGCAGTGAAGTGGGAGAAAACACTGAAGCTTGCTTT.

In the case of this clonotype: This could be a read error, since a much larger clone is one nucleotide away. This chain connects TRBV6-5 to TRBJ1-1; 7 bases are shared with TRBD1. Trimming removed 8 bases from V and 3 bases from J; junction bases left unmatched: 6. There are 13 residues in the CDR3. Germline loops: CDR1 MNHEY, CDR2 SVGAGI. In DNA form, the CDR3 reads TGTGCCAGCCGCCGCCAGGGGGACACTGAAGCTTTCTTT. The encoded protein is CASRRQGDTEAFF.

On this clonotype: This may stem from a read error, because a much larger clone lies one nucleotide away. CDR3 in DNA: TGCAGCGTTGCTAGCCGCGGGGAGCTGCTTTTT. Translation: CSVASRGELLF. The chain uses TRBV29-1 and TRBJ2-2, with D possibly matching TRBD2 (6 bases). The CDR3 sequence is 11 residues long. The germline V gene has CDR1 SQVTM and CDR2 ANQGSEA.

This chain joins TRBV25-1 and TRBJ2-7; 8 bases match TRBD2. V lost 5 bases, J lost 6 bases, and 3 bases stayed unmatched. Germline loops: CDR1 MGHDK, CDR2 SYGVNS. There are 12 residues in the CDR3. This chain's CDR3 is CASSSGRGEQYF. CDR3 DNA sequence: TGTGCCAGCAGTAGCGGGAGAGGCGAGCAGTACTTC.

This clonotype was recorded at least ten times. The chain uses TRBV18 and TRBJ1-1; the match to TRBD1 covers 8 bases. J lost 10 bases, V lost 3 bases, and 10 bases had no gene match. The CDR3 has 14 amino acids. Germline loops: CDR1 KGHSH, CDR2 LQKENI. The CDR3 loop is CASSPGTGHRAAFF. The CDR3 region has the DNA TGTGCCAGCTCACCGGGGACAGGTCACAGAGCAGCTTTCTTT. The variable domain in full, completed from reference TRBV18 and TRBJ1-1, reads NAGVMQNPRHLVRRRGQEARLRCSPMKGHSHVYWYRQLPEEGLKFMVYLQKENIIDESGMPKERFSAEFPKEGPSILRIQQVVRGDSAAYFCASSPGTGHRAAFFGQGTRLTVV.

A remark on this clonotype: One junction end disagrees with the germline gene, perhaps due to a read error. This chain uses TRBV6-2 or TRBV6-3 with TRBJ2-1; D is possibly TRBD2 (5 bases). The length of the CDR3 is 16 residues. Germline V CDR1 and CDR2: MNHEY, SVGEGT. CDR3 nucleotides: TGTGCCAGCAGTTACTCCGTTGGACTTGAAGTAAATGAGCAGCTCTTC. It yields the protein CASSYSVGLEVNEQLF.

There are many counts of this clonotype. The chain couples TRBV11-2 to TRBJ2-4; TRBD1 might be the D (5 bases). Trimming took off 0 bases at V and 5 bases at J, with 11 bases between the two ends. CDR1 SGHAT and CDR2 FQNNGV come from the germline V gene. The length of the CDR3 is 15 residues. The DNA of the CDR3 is TGTGCCAGCAGCTTAGAGGCAGGGAACCAAAACATTCAGTACTTC. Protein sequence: CASSLEAGNQNIQYF.

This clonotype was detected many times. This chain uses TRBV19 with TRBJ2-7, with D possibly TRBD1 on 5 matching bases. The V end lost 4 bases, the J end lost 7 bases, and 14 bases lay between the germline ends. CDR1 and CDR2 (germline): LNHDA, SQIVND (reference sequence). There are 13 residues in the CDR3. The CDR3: CASSTDSSGEQYF. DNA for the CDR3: TGTGCCAGTAGTACCGACAGTTCCGGAGAGCAGTACTTC.